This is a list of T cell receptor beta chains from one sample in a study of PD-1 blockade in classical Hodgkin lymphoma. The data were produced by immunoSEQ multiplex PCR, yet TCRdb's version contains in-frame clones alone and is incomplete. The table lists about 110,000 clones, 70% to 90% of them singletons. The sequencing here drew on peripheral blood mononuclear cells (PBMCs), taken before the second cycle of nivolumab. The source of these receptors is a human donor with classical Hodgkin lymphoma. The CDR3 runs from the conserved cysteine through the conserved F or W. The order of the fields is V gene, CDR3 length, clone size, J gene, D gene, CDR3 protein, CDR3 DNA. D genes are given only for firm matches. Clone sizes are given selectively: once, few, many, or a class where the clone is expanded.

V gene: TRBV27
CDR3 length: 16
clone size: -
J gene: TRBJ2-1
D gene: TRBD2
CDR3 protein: CASSSWREGLVNEQFF
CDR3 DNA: TGTGCCAGCAGTTCTTGGCGGGAGGGCCTGGTTAATGAGCAGTTCTTC

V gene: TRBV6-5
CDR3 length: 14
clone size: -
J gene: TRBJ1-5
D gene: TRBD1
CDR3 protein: CASSLARGAQPQHF
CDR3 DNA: TGTGCCAGCAGTTTAGCCAGGGGGGCTCAGCCCCAGCATTTT

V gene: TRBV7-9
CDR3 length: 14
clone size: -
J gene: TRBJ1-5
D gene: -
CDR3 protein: CASSLGLPEQPQHF
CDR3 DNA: TGTGCCAGCAGCTTAGGATTACCAGAGCAGCCCCAGCATTTT

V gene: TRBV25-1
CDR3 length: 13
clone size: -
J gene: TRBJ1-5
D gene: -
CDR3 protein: CASSAGTNQPQHF
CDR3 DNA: TGTGCCAGCAGTGCCGGGACGAATCAGCCCCAGCATTTT

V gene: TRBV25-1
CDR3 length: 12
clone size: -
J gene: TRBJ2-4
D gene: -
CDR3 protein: CASSDPINIQYF
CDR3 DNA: TGTGCCAGCAGTGACCCAATAAACATTCAGTACTTC

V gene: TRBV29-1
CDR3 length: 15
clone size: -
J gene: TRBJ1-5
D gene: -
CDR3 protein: CSVLQGPYSNQPQHF
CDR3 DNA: TGCAGCGTCCTCCAGGGGCCGTATAGCAATCAGCCCCAGCATTTT

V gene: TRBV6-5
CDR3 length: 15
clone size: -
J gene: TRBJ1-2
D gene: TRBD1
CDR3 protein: CASSPRGLGNYGYTF
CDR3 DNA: TGTGCCAGCAGCCCAAGGGGGCTGGGGAACTATGGCTACACCTTC

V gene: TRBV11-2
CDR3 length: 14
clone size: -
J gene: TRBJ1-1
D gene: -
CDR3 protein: CASSLGFRNTEAFF
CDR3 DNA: TGTGCCAGCAGCTTAGGGTTTCGGAACACTGAAGCTTTCTTT

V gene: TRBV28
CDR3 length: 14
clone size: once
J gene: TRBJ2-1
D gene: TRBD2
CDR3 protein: CASSWLAGANEQFF
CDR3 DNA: TGTGCCAGCAGTTGGCTAGCGGGGGCCAATGAGCAGTTCTTC

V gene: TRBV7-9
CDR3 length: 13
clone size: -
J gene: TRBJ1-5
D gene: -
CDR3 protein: CASEGSEGQPQHF
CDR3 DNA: TGTGCCTCCGAGGGCTCGGAGGGCCAGCCCCAGCATTTT

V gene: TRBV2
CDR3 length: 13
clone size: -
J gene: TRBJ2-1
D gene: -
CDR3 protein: CASAREWLGEQFF
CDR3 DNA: TGTGCCAGCGCCCGTGAGTGGCTGGGTGAGCAGTTCTTC

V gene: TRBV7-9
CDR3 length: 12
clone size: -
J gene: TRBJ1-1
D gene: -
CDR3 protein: CASPEGKTEAFF
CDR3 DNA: TGTGCCAGCCCGGAGGGGAAGACTGAAGCTTTCTTT

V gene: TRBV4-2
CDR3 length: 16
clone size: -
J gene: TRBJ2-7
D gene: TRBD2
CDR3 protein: CASSRDTSGSTYEQYF
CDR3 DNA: TGTGCCAGCAGCCGGGATACTAGCGGGAGTACCTACGAGCAGTACTTC

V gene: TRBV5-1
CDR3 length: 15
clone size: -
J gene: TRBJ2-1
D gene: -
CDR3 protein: CASSLDLARTNEQFF
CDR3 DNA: TGCGCCAGCAGCTTGGACTTGGCGCGGACCAATGAGCAGTTCTTC

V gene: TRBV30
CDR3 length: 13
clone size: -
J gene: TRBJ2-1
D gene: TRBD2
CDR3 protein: CAWSELAVNEQFF
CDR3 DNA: TGTGCCTGGAGTGAACTAGCGGTCAATGAGCAGTTCTTC

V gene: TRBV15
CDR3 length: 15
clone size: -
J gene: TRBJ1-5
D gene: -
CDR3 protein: CATSREGAPHQPQHF
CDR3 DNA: TGTGCCACCAGCAGAGAAGGGGCTCCGCATCAGCCCCAGCATTTT

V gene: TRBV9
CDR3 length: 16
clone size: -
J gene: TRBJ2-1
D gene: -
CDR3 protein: CASSVSGTDTYNEQFF
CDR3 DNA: TGTGCCAGCAGCGTCTCCGGGACGGACACCTACAATGAGCAGTTCTTC

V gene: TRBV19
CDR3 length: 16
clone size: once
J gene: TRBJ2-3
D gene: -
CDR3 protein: CASSATGTSGTDTQYF
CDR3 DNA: TGTGCCAGTAGTGCTACCGGGACCTCCGGCACAGATACGCAGTATTTT

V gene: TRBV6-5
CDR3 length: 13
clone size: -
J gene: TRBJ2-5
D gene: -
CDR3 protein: CASSLTKKETQYF
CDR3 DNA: TGTGCCAGCAGTTTGACAAAGAAAGAGACCCAGTACTTC

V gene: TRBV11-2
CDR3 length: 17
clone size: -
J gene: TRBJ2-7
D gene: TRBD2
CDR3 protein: CASSLPPGLTPVNEQYF
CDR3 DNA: TGTGCCAGCAGCCTACCCCCGGGACTAACCCCGGTCAACGAGCAGTACTTC

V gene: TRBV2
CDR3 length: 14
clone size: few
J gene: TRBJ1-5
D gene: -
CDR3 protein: CASSGKGNHQPQHF
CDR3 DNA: TGTGCCAGCAGTGGGAAGGGCAACCATCAGCCCCAGCATTTT

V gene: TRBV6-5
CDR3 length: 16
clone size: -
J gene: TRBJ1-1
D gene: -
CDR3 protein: CASSYGGVKMNTEAFF
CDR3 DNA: TGTGCCAGCAGTTACGGGGGAGTCAAAATGAACACTGAAGCTTTCTTT

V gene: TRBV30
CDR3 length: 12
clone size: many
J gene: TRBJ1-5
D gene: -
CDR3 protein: CAWSVVGSAQHF
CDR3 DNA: TGTGCCTGGAGTGTAGTAGGGTCGGCCCAGCATTTT

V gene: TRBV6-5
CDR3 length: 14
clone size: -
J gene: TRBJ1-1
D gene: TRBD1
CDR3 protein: CASSPDRGNTEAFF
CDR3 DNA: TGTGCCAGCAGCCCGGACAGGGGTAACACTGAAGCTTTCTTT

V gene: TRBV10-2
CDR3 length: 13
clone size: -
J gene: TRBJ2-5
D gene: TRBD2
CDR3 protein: CASTAGGPAAQYF
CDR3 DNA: TGCGCCAGCACGGCGGGGGGCCCCGCGGCCCAGTACTTC

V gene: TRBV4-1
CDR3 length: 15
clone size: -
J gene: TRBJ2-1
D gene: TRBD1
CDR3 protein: CASSRRDRDSNEQFF
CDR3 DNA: TGCGCCAGCAGCAGGCGGGACAGGGATTCCAATGAGCAGTTCTTC

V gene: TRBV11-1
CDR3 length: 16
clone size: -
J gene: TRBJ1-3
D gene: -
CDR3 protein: CASSSQTRENGNTIYF
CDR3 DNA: TGTGCCAGCAGCTCCCAGACACGGGAGAATGGAAACACCATATATTTT

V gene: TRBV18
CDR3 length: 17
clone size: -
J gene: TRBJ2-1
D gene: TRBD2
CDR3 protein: CASSPRWGLAGVNEQFF
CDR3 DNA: TGTGCCAGCTCACCACGTTGGGGACTAGCGGGAGTAAATGAGCAGTTCTTC

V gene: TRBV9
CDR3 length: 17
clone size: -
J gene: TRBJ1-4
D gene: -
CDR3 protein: CASSVGWTDTTNEKLFF
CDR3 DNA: TGTGCCAGCAGCGTAGGGTGGACGGATACAACTAATGAAAAACTGTTTTTT

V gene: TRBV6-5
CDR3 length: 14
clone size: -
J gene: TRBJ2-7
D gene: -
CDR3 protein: CASSYRGQFYEQYF
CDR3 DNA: TGTGCCAGCAGTTACCGTGGACAGTTCTACGAGCAGTACTTC

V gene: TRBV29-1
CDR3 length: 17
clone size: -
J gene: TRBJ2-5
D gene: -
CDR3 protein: CSVEPRPTRGHQETQYF
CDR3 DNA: TGCAGCGTTGAGCCCCGGCCAACGAGGGGACACCAAGAGACCCAGTACTTC

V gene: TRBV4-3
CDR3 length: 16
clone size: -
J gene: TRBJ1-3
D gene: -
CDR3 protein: CASSQVMGFSGNTIYF
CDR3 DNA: TGCGCCAGCAGCCAAGTTATGGGCTTCTCTGGAAACACCATATATTTT

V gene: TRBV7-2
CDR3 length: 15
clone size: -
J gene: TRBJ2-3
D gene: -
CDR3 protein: CASSGTGAPTDTQYF
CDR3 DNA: TGTGCCAGCAGCGGTACGGGGGCGCCCACAGATACGCAGTATTTT

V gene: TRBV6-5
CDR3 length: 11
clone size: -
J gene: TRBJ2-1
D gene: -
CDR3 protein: CASSYVHEQFF
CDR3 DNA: TGTGCCAGCAGTTACGTACATGAGCAGTTCTTC

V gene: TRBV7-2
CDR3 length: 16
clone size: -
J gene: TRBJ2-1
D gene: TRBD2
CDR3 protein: CASSPVAGGPLNEQFF
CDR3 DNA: TGTGCCAGCAGCCCAGTAGCGGGAGGGCCGTTGAATGAGCAGTTCTTC

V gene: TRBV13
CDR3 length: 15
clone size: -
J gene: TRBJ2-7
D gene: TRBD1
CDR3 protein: CASSLEGADNYEQYF
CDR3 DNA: TGTGCCAGCAGCTTAGAGGGGGCCGATAACTACGAGCAGTACTTC

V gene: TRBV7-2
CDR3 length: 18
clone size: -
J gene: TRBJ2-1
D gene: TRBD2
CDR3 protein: CASSQLGTSGTSYNEQFF
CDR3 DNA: TGTGCCAGCAGCCAATTAGGGACTAGCGGGACTTCCTACAATGAGCAGTTCTTC

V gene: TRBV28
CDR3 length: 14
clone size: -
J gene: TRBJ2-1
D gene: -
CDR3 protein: CASSPSDRYNEQFF
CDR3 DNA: TGTGCCAGCAGTCCGTCCGACAGATACAATGAGCAGTTCTTC

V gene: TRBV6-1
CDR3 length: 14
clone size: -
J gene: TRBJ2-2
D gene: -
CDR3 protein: CASSARTNTGELFF
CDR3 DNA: TGTGCCAGCAGTGCCAGGACGAACACCGGGGAGCTGTTTTTT

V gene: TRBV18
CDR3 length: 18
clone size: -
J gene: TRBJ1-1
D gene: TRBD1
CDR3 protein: CASSPFLPGQGGDTEAFF
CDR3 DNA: TGTGCCAGCTCACCCTTCTTACCGGGACAGGGGGGAGACACTGAAGCTTTCTTT

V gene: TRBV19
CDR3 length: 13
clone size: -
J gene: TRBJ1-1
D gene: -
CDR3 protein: CASSIVGSTEAFF
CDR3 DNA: TGTGCCAGTAGTATCGTGGGAAGCACTGAAGCTTTCTTT